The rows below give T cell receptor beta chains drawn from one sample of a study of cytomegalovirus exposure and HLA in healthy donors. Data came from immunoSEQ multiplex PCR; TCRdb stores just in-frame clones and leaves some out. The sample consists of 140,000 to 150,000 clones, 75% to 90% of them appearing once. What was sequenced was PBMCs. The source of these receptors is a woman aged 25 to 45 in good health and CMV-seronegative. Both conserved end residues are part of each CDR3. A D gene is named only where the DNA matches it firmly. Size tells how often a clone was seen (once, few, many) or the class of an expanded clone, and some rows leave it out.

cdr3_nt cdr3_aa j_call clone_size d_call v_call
TGCGCCAGCAGCTTGGGTGACAGGGTCTTCTTTAGAGAAAAACTGTTTTTT CASSLGDRVFFREKLFF TRBJ1-4 few TRBD1 TRBV5-1
TGCGCCAGCAGCCAACGCCAGGGCGGTGAAGCTTTCTTT CASSQRQGGEAFF TRBJ1-1 few NA TRBV4-3
TGTGCCTGGAGCCCGGGACAGGGGGAATACGAGCAGTACTTC CAWSPGQGEYEQYF TRBJ2-7 NA TRBD1 TRBV30
TGTGCCAGCAGTGGCGTGCGAACAGGCAATCAGCCCCAGCATTTT CASSGVRTGNQPQHF TRBJ1-5 NA NA TRBV2
TGCAGTGCGCAACAGGGTTACGAGCAGTACTTC CSAQQGYEQYF TRBJ2-7 NA NA TRBV20-1
TGTGCCAGCAGCCGGGGGGGGAATCAGCCCCAGCATTTT CASSRGGNQPQHF TRBJ1-5 NA NA TRBV11-2
TGTGCCAGCAGTCTCCAGGGGGCGAGCACCGGGGAGCTGTTTTTT CASSLQGASTGELFF TRBJ2-2 NA TRBD1 TRBV28
TGTGCCAGCAGCTTGGACAGGGATCACGAGCAGTACTTC CASSLDRDHEQYF TRBJ2-7 NA NA TRBV5-6
TGCGCCAGCAGCTGGGACAGGAATGAAAAACTGTTTTTT CASSWDRNEKLFF TRBJ1-4 few TRBD1 TRBV4-3
TGTGCCAGCAGCAATAGACAGAGACTCACAGATACGCAGTATTTT CASSNRQRLTDTQYF TRBJ2-3 NA NA TRBV6-5
TGTGCCAGCAGTCCCCTCCCCGCGGGGAACAAAAACATTCAGTACTTC CASSPLPAGNKNIQYF TRBJ2-4 NA NA TRBV6-6
TGTGCCAGCAGCAAAGGTACAGGGTTCTCGTCAAATGAAAAACTGTTTTTT CASSKGTGFSSNEKLFF TRBJ1-4 NA NA TRBV21-1
TGTGCCAGTAGTATAAGGCGGACAGGGTCGGAGACCCAGTACTTC CASSIRRTGSETQYF TRBJ2-5 NA TRBD1 TRBV19
TGTGCCTGGACCGGGACAGGGGCCTCCTACGAGCAGTACTTC CAWTGTGASYEQYF TRBJ2-7 NA TRBD1 TRBV30
TGTGCCAGCAGCACCATGTCCGGGACAGTATGGGACGAGACCCAGTACTTC CASSTMSGTVWDETQYF TRBJ2-5 NA TRBD1 TRBV5-4
TGCGCCAGCACCTCGGGGACAGGGGGTTCCACTGAAGCTTTCTTT CASTSGTGGSTEAFF TRBJ1-1 NA TRBD1 TRBV5-1
TGCGCCAGCAGCTCGGGACAGACCTACGAGCAGTACTTC CASSSGQTYEQYF TRBJ2-7 NA TRBD1 TRBV5-1
TGTGCCTGGAGTACAGGGGGCACAGATACGCAGTATTTT CAWSTGGTDTQYF TRBJ2-3 once TRBD1 TRBV30
TGTGCCAGTAGTCCGCCAGGGTCTTCACCCCTCCACTTT CASSPPGSSPLHF TRBJ1-6 NA NA TRBV19
TGTGCCAGCAGCTTGGACGCGGGGGGGCAATTGCAGTACTTC CASSLDAGGQLQYF TRBJ2-7 NA TRBD2 TRBV5-8
TGTGCCACCAGCAGACCAGAACTATATGGCTACACCTTC CATSRPELYGYTF TRBJ1-2 once NA TRBV15
TGTGCCAGCAGCTTGGACGTGGGGGCCGAGGCCTTCTACGAGCAGTACTTC CASSLDVGAEAFYEQYF TRBJ2-7 NA NA TRBV5-6
TGTGCCAGCCGGGTACGGGGGATCGCCTACGAGCAGTACTTC CASRVRGIAYEQYF TRBJ2-7 NA NA TRBV2
TGTGCCAGCAGTTTTCAATCGGGATTGGGACTAGCAACCTACGAGCAGTACTTC CASSFQSGLGLATYEQYF TRBJ2-7 NA TRBD2 TRBV27
TGTGCCAGCAGTGGGAATCCGGGACTGGGTAAAGAGACCCAGTACTTC CASSGNPGLGKETQYF TRBJ2-5 NA NA TRBV25-1
TGTGCCAGCAGAGCGGGATTTGACACCGGGGAGCTGTTTTTT CASRAGFDTGELFF TRBJ2-2 NA TRBD2 TRBV6-6
TGTGCCAGCAGCTTAGCGGAGGGCGGGAGGCTTATAAATGAGCAGTTCTTC CASSLAEGGRLINEQFF TRBJ2-1 NA TRBD2 TRBV7-9
TGTGCCTGGACCCCTAGAATGAACACCGGGGAGCTGTTTTTT CAWTPRMNTGELFF TRBJ2-2 NA NA TRBV30
TGTGCCAGCAGTTTCCCGGGACAGGGAACCTACGAGCAGTACTTC CASSFPGQGTYEQYF TRBJ2-7 NA TRBD1 TRBV27
TGTGCCAGCAGTTCCAGGGTTGTTGAGCAGTTCTTC CASSSRVVEQFF TRBJ2-1 NA NA TRBV28
TGTGCCAGCAGCTTAGGAGGGAGCGAGACCCAGTACTTC CASSLGGSETQYF TRBJ2-5 NA NA TRBV13
TGTGCCATCAGTGATGCTGGAGGTTCCGCTGAAGCTTTCTTT CAISDAGGSAEAFF TRBJ1-1 NA NA TRBV10-3
TGTGCCAGCAGTTTCGTATTAGGGACAGAAGCTTTCTTT CASSFVLGTEAFF TRBJ1-1 once NA TRBV27
TGCGCCAGCGCATTACAGGGTTGGAACACTGAAGCTTTCTTT CASALQGWNTEAFF TRBJ1-1 NA NA TRBV5-1
TGTGCCAGTAGTATTTCCGGCGGGATCTATGGCTACACCTTC CASSISGGIYGYTF TRBJ1-2 NA NA TRBV19
TGTGCCAGCAGCTTAGAGCCAGGGCCCTACGAGCAGTACTTC CASSLEPGPYEQYF TRBJ2-7 once NA TRBV7-2
TGTGCCAGCAGTACACAGGGCACAGATACGCAGTATTTT CASSTQGTDTQYF TRBJ2-3 many NA TRBV2
TGCGCCAGCAGCTTGACCCTAGCGGGCCCGAAGACCTACGAGCAGTACTTC CASSLTLAGPKTYEQYF TRBJ2-7 NA TRBD2 TRBV5-1
TGTGCCAGCAGTGAAGGAAGCGGGACCCCCTATGAGCAGTTCTTC CASSEGSGTPYEQFF TRBJ2-1 NA TRBD2 TRBV2
TGCGCCAGCAGCCAGTTGACAGGTCTTAGGGTCGCTACTTTCTTT CASSQLTGLRVATFF TRBJ1-1 NA NA TRBV4-1
TGTGCCTGGAGTGCCCTGGGACTAGCGGGGGGGCGAGGCACCGGGGAGCTGTTTTTT CAWSALGLAGGRGTGELFF TRBJ2-2 NA TRBD2 TRBV30
TGCGCCAGCAGCCAAGAACGGACAGACCACAATGAGCAGTTCTTC CASSQERTDHNEQFF TRBJ2-1 NA NA TRBV4-1
TGTGCCAGCTCACCACTCACAGGGGCCTCAACCTACGAGCAGTACTTC CASSPLTGASTYEQYF TRBJ2-7 NA TRBD1 TRBV18
TGTGCCAGCAGCCAGGGACTAGCGGGATTCACAGATACGCAGTATTTT CASSQGLAGFTDTQYF TRBJ2-3 NA TRBD2 TRBV5-5
TGTGCCAGCAGTTACTCGAGCACTAGGGCCTACGAGCAGTACTTC CASSYSSTRAYEQYF TRBJ2-7 NA NA TRBV6-5
TGTGCCAGCAGTGAGCGGCGGGGTGGTGAAAAACTGTTTTTT CASSERRGGEKLFF TRBJ1-4 NA NA TRBV25-1
TGTGCCAGCAGCTTGGCCGACAGACAAGAGACCCAGTACTTC CASSLADRQETQYF TRBJ2-5 NA NA TRBV5-6
TGTGCCAGCAGCTTGCTCCGGGACAGTCAATTCTATGGCTACACCTTC CASSLLRDSQFYGYTF TRBJ1-2 NA TRBD1 TRBV5-4
TGTGCCAGCAGCTTAGGAGACAGGGGGCTCGGAACTGAAGCTTTCTTT CASSLGDRGLGTEAFF TRBJ1-1 NA TRBD1 TRBV7-8
TGTGCCTGGAGTTCTGGGGCTAGCAATCAGCCCCAGCATTTT CAWSSGASNQPQHF TRBJ1-5 NA NA TRBV30
TGCAGCGTTAAAAAACAGGGCGCGAACACTGAAGCTTTCTTT CSVKKQGANTEAFF TRBJ1-1 NA NA TRBV29-1
TGTGCCAGCAGCACATTATCAGCGGGACAGGGATACAATGAGCAGTTCTTC CASSTLSAGQGYNEQFF TRBJ2-1 NA TRBD1 TRBV11-2
TGTGCCAGCAGTGGGGACAGGGGGTACGAGCAGTACTTC CASSGDRGYEQYF TRBJ2-7 NA TRBD1 TRBV2
TGTGCCAGCAGCTTAGTTTGGACCACTAGCGGGACCTACAATGAGCAGTTCTTC CASSLVWTTSGTYNEQFF TRBJ2-1 NA TRBD2 TRBV7-9
TGTGCCAGCAGTGGAGACGAGAACACTGAAGCTTTCTTT CASSGDENTEAFF TRBJ1-1 few NA TRBV6-6
TGTGCCAGCAGTGAGTGGACAGGCCCAACTAATGAAAAACTGTTTTTT CASSEWTGPTNEKLFF TRBJ1-4 few TRBD1 TRBV6-1
TGTGCCAGCAGTTTATTGGGGGACAACAATCAGCCCCAGCATTTT CASSLLGDNNQPQHF TRBJ1-5 once NA TRBV27
TGTGCCAGCAGCCGCGGAGAGACAGGGGGCATCTACGAGCAGTACTTC CASSRGETGGIYEQYF TRBJ2-7 NA TRBD1 TRBV5-4
TGTGCCAGCAGCTTGGGACCTCGACAGGGTTACACCGGGGAGCTGTTTTTT CASSLGPRQGYTGELFF TRBJ2-2 NA TRBD1 TRBV5-4
TGTGCCAGCAGTTATAGGAGTACAGATACGCAGTATTTT CASSYRSTDTQYF TRBJ2-3 NA NA TRBV6-6